This TCR beta chain was sequenced for a study of T cell responses to AZD1222 COVID-19 vaccine. Study-wide points: Spike-specific TCR breadth and depth rose after two AZD1222 doses. Donors skewed white British and female; clonal diversity was possibly underestimated. No repertoire was sampled before or during the peak T cell response, only after it. Spike was spanned by vaccine-associated CD4 TCRs, which were dominant at 160-218 and 743-854.

Produced via immunoSEQ multiplex PCR; TCRdb's table is partial and in-frame only. The table includes more than 90,000 clones, 85% to 90% detected once. This clone was detected only once. The target antigen is unknown. The CDR3 spans 16 residues. With 4 bases clipped from V and 8 bases from J, the junction kept 9 bases outside the gene matches. The germline V gene has CDR1 SGHRS and CDR2 YFSETQ. This clonotype was obtained from an adult who received the AZD1222 COVID-19 vaccine. The sample consisted of peripheral blood, taken 28 days after the second AZD1222 dose. J is TRBJ2-1 and V is TRBV5-1; 13 bases map to TRBD2. The CDR3 sequence: CASSSKLAGGPYEQFF. In DNA, the CDR3 is TGCGCCAGCAGCAGTAAACTAGCGGGAGGGCCCTATGAGCAGTTCTTC. The variable domain in full, completed from reference TRBV5-1 and TRBJ2-1, reads KAGVTQTPRYLIKTRGQQVTLSCSPISGHRSVSWYQQTPGQGLQFLFEYFSETQRNKGNFPGRFSGRQFSNSRSEMNVSTLELGDSALYLCASSSKLAGGPYEQFFGPGTRLTVL.